This record concerns one T cell receptor beta chain sequence. Germline values: CDR1 LNHDA, CDR2 SQIVND (reference sequence). J gave up 2 bases and V 3 bases, and 7 bases lay outside the gene matches. This CDR3 has 16 amino acids. The sample comes from a study of control samples from healthy donors and cancer patients. Data came from immunoSEQ multiplex PCR; TCRdb stores just in-frame clones and leaves some out. The table lists approximately 150,000 clones, 96% of them singletons. The sample comprised blood. The sequence was collected from a woman aged 25 to 39 in good health. J is TRBJ1-5 and V is TRBV19; 7 bases are shared with TRBD1. The DNA of the CDR3 is TGTGCCAGTAGTATGGGAGGGGGCAGGGGCAATCAGCCCCAGCATTTT. This codes for CASSMGGGRGNQPQHF.